Shown below are 19 T cell receptor beta chains from a single sample sequenced in a study of blood T cell repertoires in COVID-19 (dated by TCRdb to 2019 to 2021). Receptor amplification or capture employed the immunoSEQ multiplex PCR assay. TCRdb mirrors the immuneACCESS table, restricted to in-frame sequences. Some clones are absent from its copies; in checked studies, under half trace to an unresolved V gene, and the reason for the others is unknown. This sample is represented by about 440,000 clones; 90% of them were singletons. Jointly, the top ten make up roughly 0.66% of the sample. Material: PBMCs or T cells enriched from blood (not recorded which). The receptors stem from a man younger than 30 who had recovered from COVID-19.

The chain carries TRBV28 and TRBJ1-5; no clear D. The germline V gene encodes CDR1 MDHEN and CDR2 SYDVKM. V lost 8 bases to trimming and J lost 1 base, with 9 bases between them. This CDR3 spans 13 amino acids. The CDR3 bases are TGTGCCAGCCGGGTTATAAGCAATCAGCCCCAGCATTTT. Protein: CASRVISNQPQHF.

The rearrangement links TRBV21-1 to TRBJ1-1; the table's D call, TRBD1, has no DNA check behind it. TRBV21-1 is reported as a pseudogene. The CDR3 is made up of 14 amino acids. The CDR3 coding sequence is TGTGCCAGCAGCAAAGAGTTATACAGGACGGGAGCTTTCTTT. The encoded protein is CASSKELYRTGAFF.

For this clone: Other DNA sequences in the sample encode the same CDR3. The chain links TRBV9 to TRBJ2-5; 9 nucleotides agree with TRBD2. The V segment lost 1 base and the J segment 5 bases; nucleotides outside the gene matches: 6. Germline V gene sequence: CDR1 SGDLS, CDR2 YYNGEE. The CDR3 is 15 amino acids. CDR3 sequence: CASSVSAGGRETQYF. The CDR3 region has the DNA TGTGCCAGCAGCGTATCGGCGGGGGGGCGGGAGACCCAGTACTTC.

This chain links TRBV7-8 with TRBJ1-5, with a tentative D call TRBD1 (6 bases). The CDR3 is 15 residues long. Trimming removed 3 bases from V and 6 bases from J, with 15 bases in between. Germline lookup yields CDR1 SGHVS and CDR2 FQNEAQ. This CDR3 reads CASSFAPQGGQPQHF. DNA of the CDR3: TGTGCCAGCAGCTTTGCCCCACAGGGTGGTCAGCCCCAGCATTTT.

The chain is built from TRBV19 and TRBJ2-2; TRBD1 is a possible D gene (5 bases). Germline V gene sequence: CDR1 LNHDA, CDR2 SQIVND (reference sequence). The CDR3 extends over 15 amino acids. The V and J ends lost 3 bases and 3 bases respectively, with 11 bases between them. The CDR3 nucleotides are TGTGCCAGTAGTATCGGTAGCAGGGACACCGGGGAGCTGTTTTTT. This sequence encodes CASSIGSRDTGELFF.

V and J are TRBV5-1 and TRBJ1-4; D unclear. There are 16 residues in the CDR3. The germline V gene encodes CDR1 SGHRS and CDR2 YFSETQ. V lost 4 bases, J lost 3 bases, and 16 bases lay in between. The CDR3: CASSLPAGGANEKLFF. CDR3 bases: TGCGCCAGCAGCCTGCCGGCGGGTGGGGCTAATGAAAAACTGTTTTTT. Variable domain in full (rest from reference TRBV5-1 and TRBJ1-4): KAGVTQTPRYLIKTRGQQVTLSCSPISGHRSVSWYQQTPGQGLQFLFEYFSETQRNKGNFPGRFSGRQFSNSRSEMNVSTLELGDSALYLCASSLPAGGANEKLFFGSGTQLSVL.

The chain recombines TRBV5-1 with TRBJ1-2; D remains ambiguous. Germline loops: CDR1 SGHRS, CDR2 YFSETQ. The CDR3 is made up of 14 amino acids. V was trimmed by 3 bases and J by 7 bases, leaving 16 bases between them. Here the CDR3 reads CASSSGEVKGGYTF. DNA of the CDR3: TGCGCCAGCAGCTCGGGAGAGGTCAAAGGTGGCTACACCTTC.

The CDR3 is CASSRATGTGYNEQFF. DNA for the CDR3: TGTGCCAGCAGCCGCGCCACCGGGACTGGCTACAATGAGCAGTTCTTC. The gene calls are TRBV27 and TRBJ2-1; the D gene is possibly TRBD2 (6 bases). The V and J ends lost 6 bases and 3 bases respectively, with 18 bases between them. Germline CDR1 is MNHEY and CDR2 is SMNVEV (reference sequence). This CDR3 spans 16 amino acids.

In nucleotides, the CDR3 is TGCGCCAGCAGCCAAGTGGGGACAGCTAATGAAAAACTGTTTTTT. Translated, it gives CASSQVGTANEKLFF. The V call is TRBV4-1, the J call TRBJ1-4; 7 bases match TRBD1. This CDR3 has 15 residues. The germline V gene has CDR1 MGHRA and CDR2 YSYEKL. V dropped 1 base and J dropped 3; count of bases not matched to a gene: 2.

The V gene is TRBV12-3 or TRBV12-4, the J gene TRBJ1-1, with D unclear. The V end lost 6 bases, the J end lost 3 bases, and 11 bases lay between the germline ends. The CDR3 consists of 13 residues. CDR3 sequence: CASRDWRDTEAFF. CDR3 in DNA: TGTGCCAGCAGGGACTGGAGAGACACTGAAGCTTTCTTT.

The gene calls are TRBV6-5 and TRBJ1-5; D is unresolved. V lost 0 bases, J lost 0 bases, and 9 bases lay in between. Germline CDR1 and CDR2: MNHEY and SVGAGI. This CDR3 is built from 16 residues. The CDR3 protein is CASSYSTLYSNQPQHF. The CDR3 DNA follows: TGTGCCAGCAGTTACTCGACTCTCTATAGCAATCAGCCCCAGCATTTT.

The CDR3 reads CATSGGRDTQYF. Here the CDR3 DNA reads TGTGCCACCAGTGGCGGCAGAGATACGCAGTATTTT. The chain has TRBV24-1 and TRBJ2-3; D remains ambiguous. CDR3 length: 12 residues. The V and J ends lost 5 bases and 5 bases respectively, with 7 bases between them. The germline V gene encodes CDR1 KGHDR and CDR2 SFDVKD.

The chain recombines TRBV14 with TRBJ1-1, with a tentative D call TRBD1 (6 bases). CDR3 length: 13 residues. The germline V gene has CDR1 SGHDN and CDR2 FVKESK. The V end was cut by 4 bases, the J end by 4 bases, with 10 bases between. The CDR3: CASSRQGSTEAFF. Here the CDR3 DNA reads TGTGCCAGCAGCCGGCAGGGGAGCACTGAAGCTTTCTTT.

The chain links TRBV25-1 to TRBJ2-1, with D maybe TRBD2 (6 bases). This CDR3 is 14 amino acids long. Germline V gene lookup returns CDR1 MGHDK and CDR2 SYGVNS. The V and J ends lost 3 bases and 12 bases respectively, with 18 bases between them. The CDR3 reads CASSDPGTAEGQFF. In nucleotides, the CDR3 is TGTGCCAGCAGTGATCCCGGGACTGCCGAAGGGCAGTTCTTC.

This sequence joins TRBV10-2 and TRBJ1-6; TRBD1 agrees at 11 bases. J gave up 9 bases and V 8 bases, and 9 bases lay outside the gene matches. Germline CDR1 reads WSHSY; CDR2 reads SAAADI. CDR3 length equals 15 residues. The CDR3 coding sequence is TGCGCCAGCCGACCGGGACAGGGGGTCAGTTCACCCCTCCACTTT. Translated, it gives CASRPGQGVSSPLHF.

This clone has a single count. V gene TRBV7-2 combines with J gene TRBJ2-1; no reliable D call. V was clipped by 5 bases and J by 0 bases, with 11 bases between them. CDR1 is SGHTA, CDR2 FQGNSA, per germline. The CDR3 runs 15 residues. The CDR3 is CASSPSLSSYNEQFF. CDR3 DNA sequence: TGTGCCAGCAGCCCGTCCTTGAGCTCCTACAATGAGCAGTTCTTC.

This clone was seen just once. This chain uses TRBV18 with TRBJ1-1; no firm D call. The CDR3 totals 16 residues. Germline V CDR1 and CDR2: KGHSH, LQKENI. Trimming pared 1 base from V and 2 bases from J, leaving 14 bases between. The DNA of the CDR3 is TGTGCCAGCTCACCACTTCCCCTCGGGGTTAACACTGAAGCTTTCTTT. Translation gives CASSPLPLGVNTEAFF.

V is TRBV19 and J is TRBJ1-2; no clear D gene. From germline, CDR1 is LNHDA and CDR2 SQIVND (reference sequence). V was clipped by 7 bases and J by 2 bases, with 20 bases between them. This CDR3 has 16 amino acids. This CDR3 reads CASKDRQEKMNYGYTF. The DNA for the CDR3 is TGTGCCAGTAAGGATCGTCAGGAAAAAATGAACTATGGCTACACCTTC.

The rearrangement joins TRBV5-1 to TRBJ1-5; no clear D. CDR3 length: 15 amino acids. V was cut by 0 bases and J by 4 bases, with 11 bases left in between. The germline CDR1 and CDR2 sequences are SGHRS and YFSETQ. The CDR3 DNA sequence: TGCGCCAGCAGCTTGGGGGCAGGACTTAATCAGCCCCAGCATTTT. This sequence encodes CASSLGAGLNQPQHF.